This T cell receptor (beta chain) was recorded in a study of shared clonotypes between healthy human individuals. Study summary: Donors had three CD4 naive, three CD4 memory, two CD8 naive and one CD8 memory plate apiece. General study findings and limits: Around 4.7% of naive CD4 clonotypes were shared across a few donors. As a rule, naive subsets had a larger estimated richness than memory subsets.

Germline trimming cut 1 base from V and 2 bases from J; bases unmatched to any gene: 6. This CDR3 spans 17 amino acids. Germline V gene lookup returns CDR1 SGHTA and CDR2 FQGNSA. Deep was the level used in running the assay. The table came from immunoSEQ multiplex PCR; TCRdb's copy has only in-frame clones and leaves some out. This repertoire shows 170,000 or so clones, approximately 60% found once; its top ten account for under 11%. Comment on this clone: Its antigen remains unidentified.

The sequence derives from a young man in good health. The V and J genes are TRBV7-2 and TRBJ2-3; 10 bases are a match to TRBD2. The sequenced sample consisted of memory CD4+ T cells sorted from blood. As to subset: CD45RA-negative fraction. CDR3 sequence: CASSLVRLAGDTDTQYF. CDR3 nucleotides: TGTGCCAGCAGCTTAGTCAGGCTAGCGGGAGACACAGATACGCAGTATTTT.